This T cell receptor (beta chain) emerged from a study of CD8 T cells in Susac syndrome. Trimming took off 3 bases at V and 3 bases at J, with 12 bases between the two ends. This CDR3 is 13 amino acids long. Germline V gives CDR1 DFQATT, CDR2 SNEGSKA (reference sequence). An amount of RNA that ranged from about 0.45 to 1 ug was reverse transcribed with random hexamers. TCRdb called the immunoSEQ multiplex PCR reads again in MiXCR, with one record for every CDR3 protein. Of approximately 300,000 distinct CDR3 sequences in the sample, around 89% were seen once. From blood CD8+ and CD4+ T cells, TCR beta sequences were generated. In the multiple sclerosis control group, patients were treatment-naive and had stable or active relapsing-remitting disease.

This TCR was recovered from a human donor with multiple sclerosis. The V gene is TRBV20-1, the J gene TRBJ2-7; D unresolved. Sequencing input: CD8+ T cells from PBMCs. The CDR3 nucleotides read TGCAGTGCTAGTAAGCTAATGAGCTACGAGCAGTACTTC. Translating gives CSASKLMSYEQYF.